This T cell receptor (beta chain) derives from a study of beta chain features in type 1 diabetes. Findings of the study overall: Fewer insertions but more deletions were seen at VDJ junctions in type 1 diabetes patients. In every one of the four CD4+ subsets, TCRB CDR3s were moderately but significantly shorter in Type 1 diabetes patients. The naive, central memory and Treg TCRB repertoires looked more alike in patients than they did in healthy donors.

Of note for this clone: What it binds is not known.

Sequenced material consisted of expressed TCRB transcripts (all of the isolated RNA was reverse transcribed). Sequencing used immunoSEQ multiplex PCR; TCRdb keeps in-frame clones, though not all of them. Among about 660,000 clones listed, roughly an eighth were seen once. CD4+ cells of the naive, central memory, regulatory and stem cell-like memory types were sorted via CD45RO/CCR7/CD25/CD127/CD95/CD27. Sort purity for all populations was recorded as exceeding 98%. This TCR was recovered from a man aged 18 to 35 with type 1 diabetes. Sequenced: naive CD4+ T cells from blood.

CDR3 nucleotides: TGCGCCAGCAGCCAAGGTCCGAGCTCCTACGAGCAGTACTTC. Amino acids: CASSQGPSSYEQYF. This sequence joins TRBV4-1 and TRBJ2-7; D unclear. V was shortened by 1 base and J by 0 bases, with 7 bases between the two germline ends. The germline CDR1 and CDR2 sequences are MGHRA and YSYEKL. The CDR3 totals 14 residues.